This T cell receptor beta chain was documented in a study of T cells in Graves' hyperthyroidism and ophthalmopathy (dated by TCRdb to about 2019). For the study in its entirety: Peripheral blood samples were taken at the time of initial diagnosis, prior to any treatment. TCR V-J signatures able to tell the groups apart were searched for in a discovery cohort of some 100 patients, of whom under 45 had Graves' ophthalmopathy and roughly 58 had stable Graves' hyperthyroidism. Whether ophthalmopathy could be predicted prospectively was tested in an independent validation cohort made up of about 18 hyperthyroidism patients plus 17 patients who later progressed to ophthalmopathy. The roughly 100 discovery patients were randomly split 7:3 into training and test sets. Thyroid tissue and blood T-cell repertoires from six or seven Graves' hyperthyroidism patients were also compared in the study. Once sampling was done, hyperthyroidism patients were given methimazole at a starting dose of 30 mg daily, whereas ophthalmopathy patients were given high-dose intravenous methylprednisolone. According to the paper, TCR Vbeta CDR3 sequencing was carried out on approximately 140 peripheral blood samples, which came from 40 to 45 ophthalmopathy, 75 to 80 hyperthyroidism and roughly 17 progressor patients. Results and caveats for the whole study, not just this receptor: Most expanded thyroid clonotypes (frequency above 0.001) were also detected in blood, suggesting blood repertoires may reflect thyroid immune responses. In cross-validation, a model built on a 13 V-J signature told ophthalmopathy apart from stable hyperthyroidism with roughly 87% sensitivity and about 81% specificity, and in testing the same model reached 80%/75%. No statistical method was used to set the sample size in advance, and investigators knew the group allocation. In validation, progression to ophthalmopathy was predicted by the model with 55% to 71% sensitivity and 72% to 85% specificity, a median of roughly 6 months before onset.

This clonotype has ten or more counts. The antigen it binds to is not known. The record has no base qualities; no much larger clone is one base away. Stable Graves' hyperthyroidism was defined as no progression to ophthalmopathy during 18 months of follow-up. The hyperthyroidism patients were between 18 and 65 years old and newly diagnosed, with a disease duration of less than 2 months. The study excluded patients with uncontrolled infections, other autoimmune diseases, pregnancy or lactation. Diagnoses relied on clinical symptoms, serum thyroxine and TRAb, thyroid ultrasound and orbital computed tomography. PBMCs were separated from approximately 10 ml of fresh peripheral blood using Ficoll-Paque density gradient centrifugation. Trizol reagent was used to extract total RNA, and RNA quality was then checked on an Agilent 2100 Bioanalyzer. Taken from the germline V gene (reference sequence), the CDR1 and CDR2 loops are DFQATT and SNEGSKA. From the cysteine through the phenylalanine, the CDR3 covers 12 amino acids. This entry keeps only the CDR3 DNA: 36 bases, framed from base 1. Trimming removed 7 bases from V and 5 bases from J, leaving 14 bases between the germline ends.

The TCR beta CDR3 regions were amplified from the RNA transcripts. The TCR CDR3 was subjected to a first round of RT-PCR using the HTBI primer set and the Qiagen OneStep RT-PCR kit. A second multiplex PCR round built the libraries, followed by size selection and purification. Paired-end sequencing of the libraries was performed with 100 bp reads on an Illumina HiSeq2000. Per the source publication's procedure: Raw data were processed with SOAPnuke, discarding reads with adapters, uncalled bases, mean Phred below 15, or no exact constant-primer or identifier match. COPE v1.2.5 was used to merge the high-quality paired reads, and each unique nucleotide sequence was defined as a clonotype. MiTCR v1.1 was used to align clonotypes to the IMGT TRBV, TRBD and TRBJ reference segments. The analysis included only V-J combinations with a frequency above 0.0001, which together covered around 99% of the repertoires. The TCS score was defined as the ratio of F50 (clonal expansion) to E x V (chaos), calculated using BLOSUM62-based TCRdist between CDR3 peptides within each V-J. Welch's t-statistics and random forest reduced 450 to 600 V-J features to roughly 13, which were used in a naive Bayes classifier (R e1071). TCRdb reprocessed the public reads (quality trimming at Q25 with fastp, clone calling with MiXCR) and kept in-frame beta chains. Every distinct CDR3 protein forms one entry, paired with its most common genes and DNA. The V and J calls were determined by TCRdb, not by the authors. Across this sample there are about 500,000 distinct CDR3 sequences, with roughly 17% seen only once. 15% to 20% of the sample is in the top ten clones.

The rearrangement joined TRBV20-1 to TRBJ2-5; the D gene is possibly TRBD1 or TRBD2, with 6 bases matching each. The sequencing input was blood. This clonotype was sampled from a woman between 18 and 29 years old with Graves' hyperthyroidism. The sequence in DNA is TGCAGTGTACGGGGGCCCCTGGAGACCCAGTACTTC. Its coded protein is CSVRGPLETQYF.